Below are 10 T cell receptor beta chains sequenced from a single sample in a study of cytomegalovirus exposure and HLA in healthy donors. The PCR contained 60 Vbeta and 13 Jbeta primers. Sequenced by immunoSEQ multiplex PCR; TCRdb stores in-frame clones only, minus some. Of 100,000 to 150,000 clones listed, 80% to 85% are singletons. What was sequenced was PBMCs. The receptors derive from a boy younger than 18 in good health and CMV-seronegative.

The chain couples TRBV5-4 to TRBJ1-2; D remains ambiguous. CDR3 length: 13 amino acids. The V end was cut by 3 bases, the J end by 2 bases, with 8 bases between. Germline V lookup: CDR1 SGHNT, CDR2 YYREEE (reference sequence). The CDR3 loop is CASSSRENYGYTF. The CDR3 bases are TGTGCCAGCAGCTCCCGGGAGAACTATGGCTACACCTTC.

The chain carries TRBV5-1 and TRBJ2-3; D gene uncertain. This CDR3 region has 14 residues. Trimming left V 0 bases short and J 6 bases short, with 11 bases between. Germline CDR1 reads SGHRS; CDR2 reads YFSETQ. DNA of the CDR3: TGCGCCAGCAGCTTGGTTCTAGTAGAGGATACGCAGTATTTT. Protein: CASSLVLVEDTQYF.

This chain's CDR3 is CASSLGERDTQYF. CDR3 DNA sequence: TGTGCCAGCAGCTTAGGGGAGCGGGATACGCAGTATTTT. The chain carries TRBV7-2 and TRBJ2-3, with D possibly matching TRBD2 (5 bases). V lost 1 base and J 6 bases, leaving 8 bases between the germline ends. CDR1 is SGHTA and CDR2 is FQGNSA in the germline V gene. CDR3 size: 13 residues.

The chain couples TRBV5-1 to TRBJ2-5; TRBD2 might be the D (6 bases). Germline V lookup: CDR1 SGHRS, CDR2 YFSETQ. This CDR3 contains 14 residues. Trimming removed 3 bases at V and 2 bases at J, with 11 bases between. CDR3: CASSSPGEQETQYF. CDR3 bases: TGCGCCAGCAGCTCCCCGGGGGAACAAGAGACCCAGTACTTC.

The genes are TRBV7-2 and TRBJ2-7; 11 nucleotides line up with TRBD2. The V gene end was trimmed by 1 base and the J gene end by 4 bases; junction bases not matched to a gene: 3. This CDR3 has 15 amino acids. Looked up from germline, CDR1 is SGHTA and CDR2 is FQGNSA. The CDR3 region has the DNA TGTGCCAGCAGCTTAGGAGGGACTAGCGGTTACGAGCAGTACTTC. Residues: CASSLGGTSGYEQYF.

The chain links TRBV5-4 to TRBJ2-7; D perhaps matches TRBD1 (5 bases). V was pared by 0 bases and J by 0 bases, with 7 bases between. CDR3 length equals 14 residues. Germline CDR1 and CDR2: SGHNT and YYREEE (reference sequence). The CDR3 loop is CASSLVGHSYEQYF. CDR3 nucleotide sequence: TGTGCCAGCAGCTTGGTTGGACACTCCTACGAGCAGTACTTC.

The rearrangement links TRBV11-2 to TRBJ2-7, with TRBD1 matching over 8 bases. This CDR3 region has 14 residues. After removal of 6 bases from V and 3 bases from J, the junction contained 7 bases not matched to a gene. Germline lookup yields CDR1 SGHAT and CDR2 FQNNGV. The CDR3 DNA sequence: TGTGCCAGCAGTCTGTCGGACAGGGACTACGAGCAGTACTTC. It translates to CASSLSDRDYEQYF.

This chain connects TRBV2 to TRBJ2-3, with a tentative D call TRBD1 (5 bases). The V and J ends lost 6 bases and 0 bases respectively, with 13 bases between them. Germline V gene lookup returns CDR1 SNHLY and CDR2 FYNNEI. The CDR3 has 15 residues. CDR3 sequence reads: CASRLTASSTDTQYF. The CDR3 DNA reads TGTGCCAGCAGGCTGACAGCCTCTAGCACAGATACGCAGTATTTT.

The V and J genes are TRBV30 and TRBJ2-7, with a tentative D call TRBD1 (6 bases). The CDR3 sequence is 14 residues long. Germline V CDR1 and CDR2: GTSNPN, SVGIG (reference sequence). Trimming shortened V by 0 bases and J by 2 bases, and 11 bases separated the two germline ends. The CDR3 region has the DNA TGTGCCTGGAGTGTCGTACAGGGCCCCTACGAGCAGTACTTC. It yields the protein CAWSVVQGPYEQYF.

In this sample, this clone turned up a few times. V is TRBV6-1 and J is TRBJ2-1; 7 bases are a match to TRBD2. The germline V gene has CDR1 MNHNS and CDR2 SASEGT. The CDR3 is 13 residues long. Trimming cost V 6 bases and J 9 bases; bases outside gene matches: 8. The CDR3 DNA reads as TGTGCCAGCAGAGGGACTAAGGAGGGTGAGCAGTTCTTC. This codes for CASRGTKEGEQFF.